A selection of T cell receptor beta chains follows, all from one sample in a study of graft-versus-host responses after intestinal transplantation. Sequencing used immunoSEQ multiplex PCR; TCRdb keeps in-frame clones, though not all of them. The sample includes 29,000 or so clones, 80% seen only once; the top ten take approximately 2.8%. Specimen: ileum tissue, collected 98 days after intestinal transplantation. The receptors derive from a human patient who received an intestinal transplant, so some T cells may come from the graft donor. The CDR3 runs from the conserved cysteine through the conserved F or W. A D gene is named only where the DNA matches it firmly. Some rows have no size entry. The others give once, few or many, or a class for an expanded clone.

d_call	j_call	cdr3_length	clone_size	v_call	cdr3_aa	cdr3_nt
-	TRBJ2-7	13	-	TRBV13	CASSLGGVYEQYF	TGTGCCAGCAGCTTAGGGGGCGTGTACGAGCAGTACTTC
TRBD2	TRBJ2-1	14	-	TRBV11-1	CASSSAGGLIFPFF	TGTGCCAGCAGCTCAGCGGGGGGGCTTATCTTTCCGTTCTTC
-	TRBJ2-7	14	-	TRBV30	CAWSRDLVSYEQYF	TGTGCCTGGAGTAGGGACCTAGTCTCCTACGAGCAGTACTTC
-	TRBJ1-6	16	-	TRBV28	CASARVRRSYNSPLHF	TGTGCCAGCGCAAGGGTCCGCCGCTCCTATAATTCACCCCTCCACTTT
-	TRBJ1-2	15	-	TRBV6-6	CASSFGGGDPYGYTF	TGTGCCAGCAGTTTCGGCGGTGGGGACCCCTATGGCTACACCTTC
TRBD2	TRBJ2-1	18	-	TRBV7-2	CASSLGLAAALSYNEQFF	TGTGCCAGCAGTCTGGGACTAGCGGCTGCCCTATCCTACAATGAGCAGTTCTTC
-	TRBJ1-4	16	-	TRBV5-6	CASSLGEDGWNEKLFF	TGTGCCAGCAGCTTGGGAGAGGACGGATGGAATGAAAAACTGTTTTTT
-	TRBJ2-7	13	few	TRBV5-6	CASSLEGNYEQYF	TGTGCCAGCAGCTTAGAAGGGAACTACGAGCAGTACTTC
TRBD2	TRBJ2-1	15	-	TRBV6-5	CASSYAGGPNNEQFF	TGTGCCAGCAGTTACGCGGGGGGGCCGAACAATGAGCAGTTCTTC
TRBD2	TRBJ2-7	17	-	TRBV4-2	CASSPGLAGGPPYEQYF	TGTGCCAGCAGCCCGGGACTAGCGGGGGGGCCACCTTACGAGCAGTACTTC
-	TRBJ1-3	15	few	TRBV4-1	CASSQSSTSGNTIYF	TGCGCCAGCAGCCAGTCCAGCACCTCTGGAAACACCATATATTTT
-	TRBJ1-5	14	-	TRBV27	CASSLGGAGQPQHF	TGTGCCAGCAGTTTAGGGGGGGCTGGGCAGCCCCAGCATTTT
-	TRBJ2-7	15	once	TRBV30	CAWSAPRGATYEQYF	TGTGCCTGGAGTGCCCCACGGGGTGCCACCTACGAGCAGTACTTC
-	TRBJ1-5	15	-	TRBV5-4	CASSLDRGAYQPQHF	TGTGCCAGCAGCTTGGACCGCGGGGCATATCAGCCCCAGCATTTT
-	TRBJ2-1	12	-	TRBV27	CASSITSLEQFF	TGTGCCAGCAGTATAACAAGTCTTGAGCAGTTCTTC
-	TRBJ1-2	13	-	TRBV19	CASSRAANYGYTF	TGTGCCAGTAGTCGCGCAGCTAACTATGGCTACACCTTC
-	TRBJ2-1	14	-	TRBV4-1	CASSHQFHRAEQFF	TGCGCCAGCAGCCATCAATTTCACAGGGCTGAGCAGTTCTTC
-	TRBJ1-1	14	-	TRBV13	CASSLELSGTEAFF	TGTGCCAGCAGCTTGGAACTTTCGGGCACTGAAGCTTTCTTT
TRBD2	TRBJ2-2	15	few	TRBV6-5	CASSLAGGNTGELFF	TGTGCCAGCAGTTTAGCGGGGGGGAACACCGGGGAGCTGTTTTTT
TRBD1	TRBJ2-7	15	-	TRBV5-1	CASSRGTASSYEQYF	TGCGCCAGCAGCAGAGGGACAGCCAGCTCCTACGAGCAGTACTTC
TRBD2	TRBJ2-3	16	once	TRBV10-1	CASSESLAGGPDTQYF	TGCGCCAGCAGTGAGTCCCTAGCGGGGGGACCAGATACGCAGTATTTT
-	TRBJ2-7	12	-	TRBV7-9	CASSPNSYEQYF	TGTGCCAGCAGCCCGAATTCCTACGAGCAGTACTTC
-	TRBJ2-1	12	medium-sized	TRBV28	CASSFGVNEQFF	TGTGCCAGCAGTTTCGGGGTGAATGAGCAGTTCTTC
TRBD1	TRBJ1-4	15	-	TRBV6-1	CASSERGQGGEKLFF	TGTGCCAGCAGTGAACGTGGACAGGGGGGTGAAAAACTGTTTTTT
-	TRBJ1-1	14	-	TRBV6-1	CASSEREGVFEAFF	TGTGCCAGCAGTGAAAGGGAAGGGGTCTTTGAAGCTTTCTTT
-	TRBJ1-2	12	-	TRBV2	CAAHQGDYGYTF	TGTGCAGCGCACCAGGGTGACTATGGCTACACCTTC
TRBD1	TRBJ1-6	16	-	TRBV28	CASSSRDRGRVSPLHF	TGTGCCAGCAGTTCAAGGGACAGGGGGCGCGTTTCACCCCTCCACTTT
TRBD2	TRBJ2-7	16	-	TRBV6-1	CASSEPSGGASYEQYF	TGTGCCAGCAGTGAACCCAGCGGGGGGGCCAGTTACGAGCAGTACTTC
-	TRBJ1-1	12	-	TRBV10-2	CASYGGLTEAFF	TGCGCCTCCTACGGGGGCCTCACTGAAGCTTTCTTT
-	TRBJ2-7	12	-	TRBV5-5	CASSSPLDEQYF	TGTGCCAGCAGCTCTCCCCTCGACGAGCAGTACTTC
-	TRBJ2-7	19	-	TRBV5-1	CASSLAVQGPLRDSYEQYF	TGCGCCAGCAGCTTGGCGGTACAGGGCCCTCTCAGGGACTCCTACGAGCAGTACTTC
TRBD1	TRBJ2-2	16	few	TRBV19	CASRLWGQGTTGELFF	TGTGCCAGCAGGCTGTGGGGACAGGGGACCACCGGGGAGCTGTTTTTT
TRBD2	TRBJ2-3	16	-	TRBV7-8	CASSLAAGDNTDTQYF	TGTGCCAGCAGCTTAGCGGCGGGGGATAACACAGATACGCAGTATTTT
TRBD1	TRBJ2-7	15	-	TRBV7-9	CASSLAGQQPDEQYF	TGTGCCAGCAGCTTAGCGGGACAGCAGCCCGACGAGCAGTACTTC
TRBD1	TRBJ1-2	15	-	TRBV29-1	CSVYVGDSPFYGYTF	TGCAGCGTATATGTAGGGGACAGCCCCTTCTATGGCTACACCTTC
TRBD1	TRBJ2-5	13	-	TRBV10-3	CAISEVQGGTQYF	TGTGCCATCAGTGAGGTACAGGGGGGGACCCAGTACTTC
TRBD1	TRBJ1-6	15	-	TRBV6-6	CASSRGGLGNSPLHF	TGTGCCAGCAGCAGGGGGGGGCTCGGTAATTCACCCCTCCACTTT
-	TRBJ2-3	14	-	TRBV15	CATSRRERTDTQYF	TGTGCCACCAGCAGACGGGAGCGCACAGATACGCAGTATTTT
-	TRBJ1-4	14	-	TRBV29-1	CSVAGPRGNEKLFF	TGCAGCGTCGCGGGACCGCGAGGGAATGAAAAACTGTTTTTT
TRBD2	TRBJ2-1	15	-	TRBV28	CASSSGTRLYNEQFF	TGTGCCAGCAGTTCCGGGACTAGATTATACAATGAGCAGTTCTTC
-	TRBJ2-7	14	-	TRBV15	CATSSPTFSYEQYF	TGTGCCACCAGCTCTCCGACCTTTTCCTACGAGCAGTACTTC